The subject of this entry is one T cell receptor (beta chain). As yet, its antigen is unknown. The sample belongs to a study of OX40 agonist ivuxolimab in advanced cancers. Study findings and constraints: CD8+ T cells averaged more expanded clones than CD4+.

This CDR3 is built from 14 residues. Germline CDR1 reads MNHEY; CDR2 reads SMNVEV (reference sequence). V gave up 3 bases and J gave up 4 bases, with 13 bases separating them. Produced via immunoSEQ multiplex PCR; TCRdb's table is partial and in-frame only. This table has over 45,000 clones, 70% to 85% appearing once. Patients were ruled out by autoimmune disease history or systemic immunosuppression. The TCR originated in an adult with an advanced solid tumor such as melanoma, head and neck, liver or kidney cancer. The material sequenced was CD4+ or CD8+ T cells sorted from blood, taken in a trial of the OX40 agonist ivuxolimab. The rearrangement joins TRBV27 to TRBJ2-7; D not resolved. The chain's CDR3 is CASSFNYDTYEQYF. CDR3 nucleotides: TGTGCCAGCAGTTTTAACTACGACACTTACGAGCAGTACTTC.